A single sample gave rise to the 10 T cell receptor beta chains below, sequenced in a study of T cell responses to AZD1222 COVID-19 vaccine. TCRdb keeps only in-frame clones here, not all; method: immunoSEQ multiplex PCR. The sample has 150,000 to 200,000 clones; just over 90% are singletons. The source material was peripheral blood, sampled 28 days after the second dose of the MenACWY control vaccine. The receptors here all came from an adult who received the MenACWY meningococcal vaccine as a control.

The chain joins TRBV18 to TRBJ1-5; 8 nucleotides match TRBD1. From germline, CDR1 is KGHSH and CDR2 LQKENI. V trimming: 2 bases; J trimming: 9 bases; junction bases outside the gene matches: 6. The CDR3 covers 14 residues. CDR3 in amino acids: CASSPKQGERPQHF. The CDR3 DNA sequence: TGTGCCAGCTCACCAAAACAGGGGGAAAGGCCCCAGCATTTT.

The V and J genes are TRBV7-2 and TRBJ2-5, with a possible D match to TRBD1 (6 bases). Trimming removed 7 bases at V and 2 bases at J, with 11 bases between. From germline, CDR1 is SGHTA and CDR2 FQGNSA. The CDR3 covers 13 residues. The CDR3 DNA is TGTGCCAGCACTCAGGGGCTGCAAGAGACCCAGTACTTC. Amino acids: CASTQGLQETQYF.

The rearrangement links TRBV30 to TRBJ1-6; D not certain. This CDR3 has 16 amino acids. The V end lost 0 bases, the J end lost 0 bases, and 9 bases lay between the germline ends. Looked up from germline, CDR1 is GTSNPN and CDR2 is SVGIG (reference sequence). DNA for the CDR3: TGTGCCTGGAGTGTGTGGCGCAGCTCCTATAATTCACCCCTCCACTTT. It yields the protein CAWSVWRSSYNSPLHF.

The rearrangement uses TRBV9 and TRBJ1-2; 9 positions match TRBD1. The V gene end was trimmed by 4 bases and the J gene end by 7 bases; junction bases not matched to a gene: 8. Germline V gives CDR1 SGDLS, CDR2 YYNGEE. The CDR3 extends over 14 amino acids. This chain's CDR3 is CASSPTGTGFGYTF. As DNA, the CDR3 is TGTGCCAGCAGCCCTACCGGGACAGGGTTTGGCTACACCTTC.

This clone was detected only a few times. This sequence joins TRBV19 and TRBJ1-1, with 10 bases lining up with TRBD1. V lost 5 bases and J lost 4; bases outside the gene matches: 7. The length of the CDR3 is 15 residues. Germline V gene data show CDR1 as LNHDA and CDR2 as SQIVND (reference sequence). CDR3 sequence (DNA): TGTGCCAGTAGTTCTGACAGGGGGCCCGTCACTGAAGCTTTCTTT. Its translation: CASSSDRGPVTEAFF.

The chain carries TRBV29-1 and TRBJ1-2; D is undetermined. The germline V and J ends were trimmed by 5 bases and 7 bases, with 11 bases remaining between them. CDR1 and CDR2 (germline): SQVTM, ANQGSEA. This CDR3 is 11 amino acids long. DNA of the CDR3: TGCAGCGTTTACTATGGAGGTGGCTACACCTTC. It yields the protein CSVYYGGGYTF.

This sequence joins TRBV7-3 and TRBJ2-1; 12 bases are shared with TRBD2. The CDR3 is 14 residues long. With V trimmed by 2 bases and J by 9 bases, 2 bases remained unmatched. CDR1 is SGHTA, CDR2 FQGTGA, per germline. DNA of the CDR3: TGTGCCAGCAGCTTACTACTAGCGGGAGGTGAGCAGTTCTTC. It yields the protein CASSLLLAGGEQFF. The full variable domain, in which reference TRBV7-3 and TRBJ2-1 provide the parts outside the CDR3, is GAGVSQTPSNKVTEKGKYVELRCDPISGHTALYWYRQSLGQGPEFLIYFQGTGAADDSGLPNDRFFAVRPEGSVSTLKIQRTERGDSAVYLCASSLLLAGGEQFFGPGTRLTVL.

This clone has more than one count but fewer than ten. The rearrangement uses TRBV27 and TRBJ1-5, with a possible D match to TRBD1 (6 bases). This CDR3 region has 14 residues. CDR1 is MNHEY and CDR2 is SMNVEV in the germline V gene (reference sequence). The V gene lost 5 bases and the J gene lost 5 bases, with 13 bases spanning the gap. The CDR3 region is CASSGGQIYQPQHF. The CDR3 DNA sequence: TGTGCCAGCAGTGGCGGACAGATTTATCAGCCCCAGCATTTT.

A single count supports this clone. The chain is built from TRBV10-3 and TRBJ2-1; 11 bases align to TRBD2. CDR3 size: 18 residues. Trimming at V came to 6 bases and at J to 0 bases, leaving 10 bases not matched to a gene. Per germline, CDR1 ENHRY and CDR2 SYGVKD. In DNA form, the CDR3 reads TGTGCCATCAGCTCCGGGACTAGCGGATTTCCCTCCTACAATGAGCAGTTCTTC. Translated: CAISSGTSGFPSYNEQFF.

The V call is TRBV9, the J call TRBJ2-2, with no clear D. Germline V gene data show CDR1 as SGDLS and CDR2 as YYNGEE. V gave up 1 base and J gave up 4 bases, with 5 bases separating them. There are 13 residues in the CDR3. Here the CDR3 DNA reads TGTGCCAGCAGCGTAACTGTCACCGGGGAGCTGTTTTTT. Translating gives CASSVTVTGELFF.